A single count supports the clone carrying this T cell receptor beta chain. Original processing methods: ImmunoSEQ only sent back junction sequences with no quality scores, so filtering was done differently. Profiled with immunoSEQ multiplex PCR; TCRdb holds only in-frame clones, not every one. D and trimming were read from the DNA, whereas the V and J calls and clone size are those reported in that table. The table includes under 750,000 clones, just under 75% detected once. This entry is derived from a study of shared clonotypes between healthy human individuals. All donors were Caucasian adults living in Nashville, Tennessee. Division of CD4+ cells produced a CD45RA+ naive subset and a CD45RA-negative memory subset. V lost 4 bases to trimming and J lost 4 bases, with 16 bases between them. The CDR3 has 15 amino acids. Germline lookup yields CDR1 MDHEN and CDR2 SYDVKM.

The sequence derives from a woman in her twenties or thirties in good health. The chain joins TRBV28 to TRBJ2-5; a weak D match, TRBD2 (5 bases). Sequenced sample: memory CD4+ T cells sorted from blood. Subset defined: CD45RA-negative fraction. For the CDR3, the DNA is TGTGCCAGCAGTTCCCGAGGACTGGGAATAGAGACCCAGTACTTC. Translating it yields CASSSRGLGIETQYF.